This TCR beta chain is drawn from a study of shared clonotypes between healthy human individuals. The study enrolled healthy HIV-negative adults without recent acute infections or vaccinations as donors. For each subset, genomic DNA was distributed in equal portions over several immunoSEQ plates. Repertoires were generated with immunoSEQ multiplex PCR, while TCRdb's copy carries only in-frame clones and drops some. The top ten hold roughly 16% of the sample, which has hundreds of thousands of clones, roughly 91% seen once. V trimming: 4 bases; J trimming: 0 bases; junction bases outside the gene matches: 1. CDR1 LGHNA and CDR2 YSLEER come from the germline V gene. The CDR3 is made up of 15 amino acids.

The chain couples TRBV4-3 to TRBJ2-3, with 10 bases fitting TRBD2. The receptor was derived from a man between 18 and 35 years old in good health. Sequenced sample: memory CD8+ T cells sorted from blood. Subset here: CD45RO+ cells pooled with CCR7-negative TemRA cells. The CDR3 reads CASSLGLASTDTQYF. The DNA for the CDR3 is TGCGCCAGCAGCCTGGGACTAGCGAGCACAGATACGCAGTATTTT.